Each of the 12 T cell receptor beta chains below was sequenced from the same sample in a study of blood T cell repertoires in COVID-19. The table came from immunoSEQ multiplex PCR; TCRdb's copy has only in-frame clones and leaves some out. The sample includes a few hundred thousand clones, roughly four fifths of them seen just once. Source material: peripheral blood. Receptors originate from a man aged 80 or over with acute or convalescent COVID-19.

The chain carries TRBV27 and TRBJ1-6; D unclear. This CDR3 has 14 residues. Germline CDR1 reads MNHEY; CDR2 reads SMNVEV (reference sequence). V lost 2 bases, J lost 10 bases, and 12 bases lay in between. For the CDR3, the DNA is TGTGCCAGCAGTTTACGGGGATTGAAATCACCCCTCCACTTT. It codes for CASSLRGLKSPLHF.

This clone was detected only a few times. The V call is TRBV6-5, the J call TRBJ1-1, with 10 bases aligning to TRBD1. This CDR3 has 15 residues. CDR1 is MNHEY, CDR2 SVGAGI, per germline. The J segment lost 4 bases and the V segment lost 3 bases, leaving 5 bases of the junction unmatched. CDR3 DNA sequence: TGTGCCAGCAGTTATTCCGGGACAGGGGTCACTGAAGCTTTCTTT. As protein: CASSYSGTGVTEAFF.

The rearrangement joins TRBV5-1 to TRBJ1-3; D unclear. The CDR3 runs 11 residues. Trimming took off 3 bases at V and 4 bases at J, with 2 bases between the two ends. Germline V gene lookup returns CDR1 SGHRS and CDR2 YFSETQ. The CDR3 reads CASSSGNTIYF. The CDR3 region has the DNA TGCGCCAGCAGCTCAGGAAACACCATATATTTT.

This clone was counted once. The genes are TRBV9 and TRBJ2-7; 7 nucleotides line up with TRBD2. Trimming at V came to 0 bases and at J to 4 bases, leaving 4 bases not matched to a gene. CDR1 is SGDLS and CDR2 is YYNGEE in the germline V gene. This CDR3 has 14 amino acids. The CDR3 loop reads CASSVEGGPYEQYF. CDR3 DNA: TGTGCCAGCAGCGTAGAGGGAGGGCCTTACGAGCAGTACTTC.

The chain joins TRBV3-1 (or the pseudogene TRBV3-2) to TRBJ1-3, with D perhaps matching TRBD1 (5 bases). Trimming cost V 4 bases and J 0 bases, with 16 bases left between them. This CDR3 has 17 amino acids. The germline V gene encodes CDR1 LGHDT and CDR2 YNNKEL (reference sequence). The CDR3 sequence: CASSRTTGALSGNTIYF. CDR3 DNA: TGTGCCAGCAGCCGGACTACAGGTGCTCTCTCTGGAAACACCATATATTTT.

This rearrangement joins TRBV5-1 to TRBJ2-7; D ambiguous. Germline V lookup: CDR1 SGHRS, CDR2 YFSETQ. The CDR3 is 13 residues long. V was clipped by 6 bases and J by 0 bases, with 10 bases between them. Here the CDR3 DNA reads TGCGCCAGCACCTCGACAAACTCCTACGAGCAGTACTTC. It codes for CASTSTNSYEQYF.

The CDR3 DNA reads TGTGCCAGTATCAATGACATGAACACTGAAGCTTTCTTT. Its protein is CASINDMNTEAFF. V usage is TRBV19 and J usage is TRBJ1-1; no reliable D call. The germline V and J ends were trimmed by 7 bases and 0 bases, with 9 bases remaining between them. The CDR3 is 13 amino acids. Germline loops: CDR1 LNHDA, CDR2 SQIVND (reference sequence). The full variable domain, rest sourced from reference TRBV19 and TRBJ1-1, is DGGITQSPKYLFRKEGQNVTLSCEQNLNHDAMYWYRQDPGQGLRLIYYSQIVNDFQKGDIAEGYSVSREKKESFPLTVTSAQKNPTAFYLCASINDMNTEAFFGQGTRLTVV.

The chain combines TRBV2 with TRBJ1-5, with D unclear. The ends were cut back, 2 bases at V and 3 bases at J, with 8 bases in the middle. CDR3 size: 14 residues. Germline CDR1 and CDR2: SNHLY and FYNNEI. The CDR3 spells CASSEPTPNQPQHF. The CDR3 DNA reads TGTGCCAGCAGTGAACCAACTCCCAATCAGCCCCAGCATTTT.

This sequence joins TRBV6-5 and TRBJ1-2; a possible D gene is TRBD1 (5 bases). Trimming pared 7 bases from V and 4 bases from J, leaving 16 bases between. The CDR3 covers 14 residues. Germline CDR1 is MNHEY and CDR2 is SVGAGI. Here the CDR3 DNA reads TGTGCCAGCACCTTGGGGGGGGTTCTCTATGGCTACACCTTC. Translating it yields CASTLGGVLYGYTF.

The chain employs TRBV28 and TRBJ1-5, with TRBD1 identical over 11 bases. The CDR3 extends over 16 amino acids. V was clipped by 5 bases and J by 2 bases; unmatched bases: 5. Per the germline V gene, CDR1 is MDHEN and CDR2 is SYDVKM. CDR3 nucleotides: TGTGCCAGCAGTGGGGAGGGACAGGGGGGCAATCAGCCCCAGCATTTT. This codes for CASSGEGQGGNQPQHF.

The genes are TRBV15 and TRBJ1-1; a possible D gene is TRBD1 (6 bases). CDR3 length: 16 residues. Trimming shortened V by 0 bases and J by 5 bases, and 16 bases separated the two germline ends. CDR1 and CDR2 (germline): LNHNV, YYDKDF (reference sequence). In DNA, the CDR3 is TGTGCCACCAGCAGAGATGGGAGCAGGGGTAGTACTGAAGCTTTCTTT. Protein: CATSRDGSRGSTEAFF.

CDR3 residues: CASSLGGQVPDTQYF. As DNA, the CDR3 is TGTGCCAGCAGTCTAGGGGGCCAGGTACCAGATACGCAGTATTTT. The rearrangement links TRBV7-2 to TRBJ2-3, with 7 bases fitting TRBD1. J gave up 4 bases and V 6 bases, and 10 bases lay outside the gene matches. The germline V gene has CDR1 SGHTA and CDR2 FQGNSA. The CDR3 has 15 amino acids. Full variable domain (outside the CDR3, taken from reference TRBV7-2 and TRBJ2-3): GAGVSQSPSNKVTEKGKDVELRCDPISGHTALYWYRQSLGQGLEFLIYFQGNSAPDKSGLPSDRFSAERTGGSVSTLTIQRTQQEDSAVYLCASSLGGQVPDTQYFGPGTRLTVL.